The entry that follows covers one T cell receptor (beta chain) sequence. Its antigen target is currently unknown. No much larger clone is present one base from it, and per-base qualities are unavailable. These data come from a study of T cell repertoires in cytomegalovirus infection (dated by TCRdb to the late 2010s). Notes on the research overall: Donor HLA type was relevant to the analysis, as public TCR beta signatures indicated carriage of CMV infection together with the matching HLA type. Study-wide findings and limitations: The ex vivo response was dominated by HLA-C-restricted CMV-specific TCR beta clonotypes, which also provided the single most frequent clonotype in two of eight donors. Carriers of CMV infection plus the relevant HLA type were discriminated by the cumulative frequency of public TCR beta family members in the study cohort and in an independent 352-donor cohort.

The CDR3 has 15 amino acids, counting the end cysteine and phenylalanine. Only the CDR3 region is kept as DNA, spanning 45 bases read in frame from base 1. The germline V gene (reference sequence) sets CDR1 to LGHDT and CDR2 to YNNKEL. Deletion took 0 bases off V and 3 bases off J, with a span of 12 bases between the germline ends. Sequencer: Illumina HiSeq 1500. TCRdb trimmed public reads at Q25 via fastp, called clones via MiXCR and kept in-frame beta chains. For every CDR3 protein sequence, its rows merge into one entry that carries the most common genes and DNA. This sample gives fewer than 700,000 distinct CDR3 sequences in total; approximately 24% of them show up just once. The ten largest account for 8% of the sample.

Source material: CD8+ T cells from PBMCs. This TCR was sampled from a human donor in good health (CMV status not recorded). Some clones in this sample may be carry-over from other donors' samples. The chain was built from TRBV3-1 and TRBJ2-7; possibly the D gene is TRBD1, per 5 matching bases. The DNA sequence reads TGTGCCAGCAGCCAAGACACCTCGACAGTCTACGAGCAGTACTTC. Its translation reads: CASSQDTSTVYEQYF.